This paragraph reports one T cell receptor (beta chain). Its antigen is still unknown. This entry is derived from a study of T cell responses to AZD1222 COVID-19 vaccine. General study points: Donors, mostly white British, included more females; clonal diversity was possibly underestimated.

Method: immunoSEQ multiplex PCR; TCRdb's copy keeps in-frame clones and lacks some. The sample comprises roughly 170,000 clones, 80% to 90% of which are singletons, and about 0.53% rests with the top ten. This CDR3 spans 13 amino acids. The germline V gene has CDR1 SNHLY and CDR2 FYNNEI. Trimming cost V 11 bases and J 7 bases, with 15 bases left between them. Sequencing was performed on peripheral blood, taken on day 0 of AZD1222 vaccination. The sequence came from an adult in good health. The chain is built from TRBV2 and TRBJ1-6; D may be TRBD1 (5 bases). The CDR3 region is CALGSRENSPLHF. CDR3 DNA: TGTGCCTTAGGGAGCAGGGAAAATTCACCCCTCCACTTT.